This TCR beta chain comes out of a study of T cell responses to AZD1222 COVID-19 vaccine. Broader study findings: Dominant at 160-218 and 743-854, vaccine-associated CD4 TCRs also spanned spike. Scientists sampled the repertoires only once the peak T cell response had passed.

The protocol was immunoSEQ multiplex PCR, while the TCRdb copy is restricted to in-frame clones and leaves out a portion. This table has some 140,000 clones, 90% appearing once. Points on this clone: What it binds is not known.

Trimming pared 5 bases from V and 6 bases from J, leaving 8 bases between. The CDR3 has 11 residues. Germline CDR1 reads LNHDA; CDR2 reads SQIVND (reference sequence). This TCR came from an adult in good health. Sequences were derived from peripheral blood, sampled on day 0 of AZD1222 vaccination. The V gene is TRBV19, the J gene TRBJ2-7; a weak D match, TRBD1 (6 bases). CDR3 amino acids: CASSWGLEQYF. The CDR3 DNA reads TGTGCCAGTAGTTGGGGGCTCGAGCAGTACTTC.